These T cell receptor beta chains were read from a single sample in a study of control samples from healthy donors and cancer patients. The assay was immunoSEQ multiplex PCR, and TCRdb's table has in-frame clones only and misses some. The table lists under 450,000 clones, roughly 90% of them singletons. The source material was PBMCs. Every receptor here comes from a man aged 35-49 years with head and neck cancer. CDR3s include the opening cysteine and the closing phenylalanine or tryptophan. A D gene is named only where the DNA matches it firmly. Clone size appears in some rows only: once, few, many, or a class for an expanded clone.

cdr3_aa: CASSYGQGATYGYTF
cdr3_nt: TGTGCCAGCAGTTACGGACAGGGGGCTACCTATGGCTACACCTTC
d_call: TRBD1
clone_size: NA
v_call: TRBV6-5
j_call: TRBJ1-2

cdr3_aa: CASSQNRQGISNQPQHF
cdr3_nt: TGTGCCAGCAGCCAAAACCGGCAGGGCATCAGCAATCAGCCCCAGCATTTT
d_call: NA
clone_size: NA
v_call: TRBV3-1/TRBV3-2
j_call: TRBJ1-5

cdr3_aa: CASSVGLRGSTEAFF
cdr3_nt: TGTGCCAGCAGCGTAGGTCTCAGGGGAAGCACTGAAGCTTTCTTT
d_call: NA
clone_size: NA
v_call: TRBV9
j_call: TRBJ1-1

cdr3_aa: CASSPRGQGYYEQYF
cdr3_nt: TGTGCCAGCAGCCCTAGGGGACAGGGGTACTACGAGCAGTACTTC
d_call: TRBD1
clone_size: NA
v_call: TRBV7-9
j_call: TRBJ2-7

cdr3_aa: CASSLSDSYYGYTF
cdr3_nt: TGTGCCAGCAGCCTTTCGGACAGTTACTATGGCTACACCTTC
d_call: NA
clone_size: NA
v_call: TRBV11-2
j_call: TRBJ1-2

cdr3_aa: CASSRGLAGLFGIDTQYF
cdr3_nt: TGCGCCAGCAGCCGGGGACTAGCGGGGTTGTTTGGTATAGATACGCAGTATTTT
d_call: TRBD2
clone_size: NA
v_call: TRBV23-1
j_call: TRBJ2-3

cdr3_aa: CASGQEDYGYTF
cdr3_nt: TGTGCCAGCGGCCAAGAGGACTATGGCTACACCTTC
d_call: NA
clone_size: NA
v_call: TRBV7-9
j_call: TRBJ1-2

cdr3_aa: CASTPRGTGEYGYTF
cdr3_nt: TGCGCCAGCACCCCGCGAGGGACAGGGGAATATGGCTACACCTTC
d_call: TRBD1
clone_size: NA
v_call: TRBV5-1
j_call: TRBJ1-2

cdr3_aa: CASSGQADGFNTEAFF
cdr3_nt: TGTGCCAGCAGCGGTCAGGCCGATGGGTTCAACACTGAAGCTTTCTTT
d_call: NA
clone_size: NA
v_call: TRBV5-6
j_call: TRBJ1-1

cdr3_aa: CASSYAPQWNTEAFF
cdr3_nt: TGTGCCAGCAGTTACGCCCCTCAGTGGAACACTGAAGCTTTCTTT
d_call: NA
clone_size: NA
v_call: TRBV6-5
j_call: TRBJ1-1

cdr3_aa: CASSQIFGGAAYEQYF
cdr3_nt: TGTGCCAGCAGCCAAATCTTTGGCGGGGCCGCGTACGAGCAGTACTTC
d_call: NA
clone_size: once
v_call: TRBV14
j_call: TRBJ2-7

cdr3_aa: CSVDRGTEAFF
cdr3_nt: TGCAGCGTTGATCGGGGCACTGAAGCTTTCTTT
d_call: NA
clone_size: few
v_call: TRBV29-1
j_call: TRBJ1-1

cdr3_aa: CASSVDGGTGNEQFF
cdr3_nt: TGTGCCAGCAGCGTAGACGGGGGCACCGGCAATGAGCAGTTCTTC
d_call: NA
clone_size: once
v_call: TRBV9
j_call: TRBJ2-1

cdr3_aa: CVSSLSFGSGANNEQFF
cdr3_nt: TGTGTCAGCAGTCTTTCTTTTGGGTCGGGAGCTAACAATGAGCAGTTCTTC
d_call: NA
clone_size: NA
v_call: TRBV6-6
j_call: TRBJ2-1

cdr3_aa: CAIMGEGNSEAFF
cdr3_nt: TGTGCCATCATGGGGGAAGGGAACTCTGAAGCTTTCTTT
d_call: NA
clone_size: NA
v_call: TRBV10-3
j_call: TRBJ1-1

cdr3_aa: CATSREGAANQETQYF
cdr3_nt: TGTGCCACCAGCAGAGAAGGGGCAGCAAACCAAGAGACCCAGTACTTC
d_call: NA
clone_size: NA
v_call: TRBV15
j_call: TRBJ2-5

cdr3_aa: CASSPNPLLAKNIQYF
cdr3_nt: TGTGCCAGCAGCCCCAACCCGCTGCTAGCCAAAAACATTCAGTACTTC
d_call: NA
clone_size: NA
v_call: TRBV14
j_call: TRBJ2-4

cdr3_aa: CASTLAASWTETQYF
cdr3_nt: TGTGCCAGCACCCTAGCAGCCAGCTGGACAGAGACCCAGTACTTC
d_call: NA
clone_size: NA
v_call: TRBV5-5
j_call: TRBJ2-5

cdr3_aa: CASSLSVASTGELFF
cdr3_nt: TGTGCCAGCAGCTTATCAGTTGCCTCAACCGGGGAGCTGTTTTTT
d_call: NA
clone_size: NA
v_call: TRBV7-2
j_call: TRBJ2-2

cdr3_aa: CASSIQGATDTQYF
cdr3_nt: TGTGCCAGCAGTATACAGGGGGCAACAGATACGCAGTATTTT
d_call: TRBD1
clone_size: NA
v_call: TRBV7-9
j_call: TRBJ2-3

cdr3_aa: CASSEAWVGGRQPQHF
cdr3_nt: TGTGCCAGCAGTGAAGCGTGGGTAGGGGGCAGGCAGCCCCAGCATTTT
d_call: TRBD1
clone_size: NA
v_call: TRBV6-1
j_call: TRBJ1-5

cdr3_aa: CASSPRSSGGRNEQFF
cdr3_nt: TGTGCCAGCAGCCCGCGTAGTAGCGGGGGCCGCAATGAGCAGTTCTTC
d_call: TRBD2
clone_size: NA
v_call: TRBV3-1/TRBV3-2
j_call: TRBJ2-1

cdr3_aa: CASGQGLNTEAFF
cdr3_nt: TGTGCCTCTGGACAGGGGCTGAACACTGAAGCTTTCTTT
d_call: TRBD1
clone_size: NA
v_call: TRBV19
j_call: TRBJ1-1

cdr3_aa: CASSFDRPRYEQYF
cdr3_nt: TGCGCCAGCAGCTTCGACAGGCCCCGCTACGAGCAGTACTTC
d_call: NA
clone_size: NA
v_call: TRBV5-1
j_call: TRBJ2-7

cdr3_aa: CASSPDLPKNIQYF
cdr3_nt: TGTGCCAGCAGTCCGGACCTGCCCAAAAACATTCAGTACTTC
d_call: NA
clone_size: NA
v_call: TRBV2
j_call: TRBJ2-4

cdr3_aa: CASSLSGTPETQYF
cdr3_nt: TGCGCCAGCAGCCTATCCGGGACTCCAGAGACCCAGTACTTC
d_call: NA
clone_size: NA
v_call: TRBV5-1
j_call: TRBJ2-5

cdr3_aa: CASSLVGSYEQYF
cdr3_nt: TGTGCCAGCAGTCTTGTGGGCTCCTACGAGCAGTACTTC
d_call: NA
clone_size: NA
v_call: TRBV25-1
j_call: TRBJ2-7

cdr3_aa: CASSFPQGSPTDTQYF
cdr3_nt: TGTGCCAGCAGTTTCCCCCAGGGTTCCCCCACAGATACGCAGTATTTT
d_call: NA
clone_size: NA
v_call: TRBV28
j_call: TRBJ2-3

cdr3_aa: CASSYGRATEAFF
cdr3_nt: TGTGCCAGCAGTTACGGCAGGGCCACTGAAGCTTTCTTT
d_call: NA
clone_size: NA
v_call: TRBV6-5
j_call: TRBJ1-1

cdr3_aa: CASSSFTQGGTEAFF
cdr3_nt: TGTGCCAGCAGCTCATTCACACAGGGCGGGACTGAAGCTTTCTTT
d_call: NA
clone_size: NA
v_call: TRBV11-1
j_call: TRBJ1-1

cdr3_aa: CASSILLDTEAFF
cdr3_nt: TGTGCCAGTAGTATCCTTTTGGACACTGAAGCTTTCTTT
d_call: NA
clone_size: NA
v_call: TRBV19
j_call: TRBJ1-1

cdr3_aa: CASSVGHQTGELFF
cdr3_nt: TGCGCCAGCAGCGTGGGACACCAGACCGGGGAGCTGTTTTTT
d_call: NA
clone_size: NA
v_call: TRBV10-2
j_call: TRBJ2-2

cdr3_aa: CASSTLGNTEAFF
cdr3_nt: TGTGCCAGCAGCACATTAGGTAACACTGAAGCTTTCTTT
d_call: NA
clone_size: once
v_call: TRBV11-2
j_call: TRBJ1-1

cdr3_aa: CASSSLGVDRVGSPLHF
cdr3_nt: TGTGCCAGCAGTTCCCTCGGGGTCGACAGGGTAGGTTCACCCCTCCACTTT
d_call: TRBD1
clone_size: NA
v_call: TRBV28
j_call: TRBJ1-6

cdr3_aa: CASSFEPGQKNTGELFF
cdr3_nt: TGTGCCAGCAGCTTCGAACCGGGACAGAAAAACACCGGGGAGCTGTTTTTT
d_call: TRBD1
clone_size: NA
v_call: TRBV11-3
j_call: TRBJ2-2

cdr3_aa: CASSSDRATTGELFF
cdr3_nt: TGTGCCAGCAGTTCAGACAGGGCGACCACCGGGGAGCTGTTTTTT
d_call: TRBD1
clone_size: NA
v_call: TRBV2
j_call: TRBJ2-2

cdr3_aa: CASSQVDGRGETQYF
cdr3_nt: TGTGCCAGCAGCCAAGTGGATGGAAGGGGAGAGACCCAGTACTTC
d_call: NA
clone_size: few
v_call: TRBV3-1/TRBV3-2
j_call: TRBJ2-5

cdr3_aa: CASSIRDGGGPYEQYF
cdr3_nt: TGTGCCAGTAGTATCCGGGACGGAGGAGGTCCCTACGAGCAGTACTTC
d_call: NA
clone_size: once
v_call: TRBV19
j_call: TRBJ2-7

cdr3_aa: CASSSLDSGRPDSYEQYF
cdr3_nt: TGTGCCAGCAGTTCCTTAGATAGCGGGAGGCCCGACTCCTACGAGCAGTACTTC
d_call: TRBD2
clone_size: NA
v_call: TRBV28
j_call: TRBJ2-7

cdr3_aa: CASRRDRGVAEKLFF
cdr3_nt: TGTGCCAGCAGACGGGACAGGGGGGTCGCTGAAAAACTGTTTTTT
d_call: TRBD1
clone_size: NA
v_call: TRBV7-2
j_call: TRBJ1-4

cdr3_aa: CASTGGTTTYEQYF
cdr3_nt: TGTGCCAGCACAGGGGGTACCACAACCTACGAGCAGTACTTC
d_call: TRBD1
clone_size: NA
v_call: TRBV2
j_call: TRBJ2-7

cdr3_aa: CASSSDEGRESGANVLTF
cdr3_nt: TGTGCCAGCAGCTCCGACGAGGGGCGTGAGTCTGGGGCCAACGTCCTGACTTTC
d_call: NA
clone_size: once
v_call: TRBV5-8
j_call: TRBJ2-6

cdr3_aa: CASSELGLGGEKLFF
cdr3_nt: TGTGCCAGCAGCGAATTAGGACTCGGGGGTGAAAAACTGTTTTTT
d_call: NA
clone_size: NA
v_call: TRBV5-6
j_call: TRBJ1-4

cdr3_aa: CATTGQRNTEAFF
cdr3_nt: TGTGCCACTACGGGACAGAGGAACACTGAAGCTTTCTTT
d_call: TRBD1
clone_size: NA
v_call: TRBV27
j_call: TRBJ1-1